The clone carrying this T cell receptor beta chain was counted only a few times. This specimen belongs to a study of OX40 agonist ivuxolimab in advanced cancers. Looking at the study overall: People in dose escalation had one of these cancers: hepatocellular carcinoma, melanoma, renal cell or head and neck cancer.

Produced via immunoSEQ multiplex PCR; TCRdb's table is partial and in-frame only. The sample contains tens of thousands of clones, 70% to 90% of which appear only once. CDR3 length equals 16 residues. The germline gives CDR1 SGHNT, CDR2 YYREEE (reference sequence). V lost 0 bases and J 6 bases, leaving 16 bases between the germline ends. The source material was CD4+ or CD8+ T cells sorted from blood, sampled in a trial of the OX40 agonist ivuxolimab. The V gene is TRBV5-4, the J gene TRBJ2-1; possibly TRBD2 for D (6 bases). The clonotype originates from an adult with an advanced solid tumor such as melanoma, head and neck, liver or kidney cancer. CDR3 DNA sequence: TGTGCCAGCAGCTTGGATGGCGGGACGAAGAGCAATGAGCAGTTCTTC. Encoded protein: CASSLDGGTKSNEQFF.